Presented here are 18 T cell receptor beta chains from one specimen sequenced in a study of blood T cell repertoires in COVID-19. TCRdb keeps only in-frame clones here, not all; method: immunoSEQ multiplex PCR. The repertoire holds 170,000 or so clones, with roughly 87% as singletons. Sequenced: PBMCs or T cells enriched from blood (not recorded which). Receptors were obtained from a woman aged 50 to 60 who had recovered from COVID-19.

The gene calls are TRBV25-1 and TRBJ1-3; D is perhaps TRBD1 (5 bases). This CDR3 contains 13 residues. V lost 11 bases to trimming and J lost 2 bases, with 13 bases between them. Germline CDR1 reads MGHDK; CDR2 reads SYGVNS. CDR3 loop: CAVLQDTGNTIYF. The CDR3, as DNA: TGTGCCGTTCTACAGGACACTGGAAACACCATATATTTT.

J is TRBJ2-5 and V is TRBV27; 7 bases line up with TRBD2. CDR1 and CDR2 (germline): MNHEY, SMNVEV (reference sequence). This CDR3 has 15 residues. The junction had 10 bases not matched to a gene; V was cut back by 4 bases and J by 5 bases. In DNA form, the CDR3 reads TGTGCCAGCAGTTCTTTCGGACTAGAGAAGGAGACCCAGTACTTC. Translated, it gives CASSSFGLEKETQYF.

This chain uses TRBV19 with TRBJ2-2; the D is unclear. The germline V gene encodes CDR1 LNHDA and CDR2 SQIVND (reference sequence). Trimming removed 1 base from V and 3 bases from J, with 15 bases in between. The CDR3 covers 17 residues. The CDR3 loop reads CASSIGVAGVYTGELFF. The CDR3, as DNA: TGTGCCAGTAGTATAGGGGTGGCAGGTGTGTACACCGGGGAGCTGTTTTTT.

This clone was observed a handful of times. The chain recombines TRBV14 with TRBJ1-6; 8 nucleotides line up with TRBD1. Germline lookup yields CDR1 SGHDN and CDR2 FVKESK. V was clipped by 0 bases and J by 10 bases; unmatched bases: 8. There are 16 residues in the CDR3. The CDR3 bases are TGTGCCAGCAGCCAAGAAGGGCAGGGGGCACGCTCACCCCTCCACTTT. Its protein is CASSQEGQGARSPLHF.

This clone was counted a few times. The chain is built from TRBV29-1 and TRBJ2-7; D gene ambiguous. Trimming removed 5 bases at V and 9 bases at J, with 14 bases between. There are 11 residues in the CDR3. CDR1 SQVTM and CDR2 ANQGSEA come from the germline V gene. The CDR3 nucleotides read TGCAGCGTTTCCAACCTCTGGGCGCAGTACTTC. It yields the protein CSVSNLWAQYF.

The V and J genes are TRBV12-3 or TRBV12-4 and TRBJ1-6; D call uncertain. Trimming removed 6 bases at V and 9 bases at J, with 12 bases between. CDR3 length equals 13 residues. The CDR3 loop is CASSYAEGSPLHF. In DNA form, the CDR3 reads TGTGCCAGCAGCTACGCCGAGGGTTCACCCCTCCACTTT.

This clone occurred once. CDR3 region: CASSLERVGRDTQITQYF. The DNA for the CDR3 is TGTGCCAGCAGCTTAGAACGAGTGGGGCGGGATACACAGATAACGCAGTATTTT. The rearrangement uses TRBV7-6 and TRBJ2-3, with D maybe TRBD2 (6 bases). V lost 1 base to trimming and J lost 9 bases, with 26 bases between them. This CDR3 has 18 residues. The germline CDR1 and CDR2 sequences are SGHVS and FNYEAQ.

The chain employs TRBV30 and TRBJ2-5; TRBD2 matches 12 bases. Per the germline V gene, CDR1 is GTSNPN and CDR2 is SVGIG (reference sequence). This CDR3 comprises 17 residues. Unmatched junction bases numbered 8, after V lost 0 bases and J lost 3 bases. CDR3 DNA sequence: TGTGCCTGGAGTGTGTTGAGGACTAGCGGGACCAAAGAGACCCAGTACTTC. Its protein is CAWSVLRTSGTKETQYF.

The sample holds a few counts of this clone. The J gene is TRBJ2-1, the V gene TRBV29-1; D remains ambiguous. The V end lost 4 bases, the J end lost 10 bases, and 8 bases lay between the germline ends. This CDR3 has 10 amino acids. CDR1 SQVTM and CDR2 ANQGSEA come from the germline V gene. The CDR3 DNA reads as TGCAGCGTTGCAGTAACAGAGCAGTTCTTC. This gives the protein CSVAVTEQFF.

This clone came up a few times. The chain is built from TRBV10-3 and TRBJ2-2; perhaps TRBD2 as D (6 bases). The CDR3 loop spans 14 amino acids. CDR1 and CDR2 from the germline V gene are ENHRY and SYGVKD. Trimming removed 4 bases at V and 2 bases at J, with 8 bases between. The DNA of the CDR3 is TGTGCCATCAGTGGTAGCGGAAACACCGGGGAGCTGTTTTTT. It yields the protein CAISGSGNTGELFF.

V gene TRBV7-8 combines with J gene TRBJ2-3, with 11 bases aligning to TRBD1. With V trimmed by 5 bases and J by 4 bases, 14 bases remained unmatched. CDR3 size: 18 residues. Germline V lookup: CDR1 SGHVS, CDR2 FQNEAQ. In DNA form, the CDR3 reads TGTGCCAGCAGCCAGAGCCCTTGGACAGGGGGCTCAGCAGATACGCAGTATTTT. It codes for CASSQSPWTGGSADTQYF.

This chain links TRBV28 with TRBJ1-6; D is unresolved. Germline V gene data show CDR1 as MDHEN and CDR2 as SYDVKM. The CDR3 spans 14 residues. Deletions cut 10 bases from V and 7 bases from J, with 17 bases between. As DNA, the CDR3 is TGTGCCACCCTAGCCCCGGATCGGAATTCACCCCTCCACTTT. Its protein product is CATLAPDRNSPLHF.

This clone was seen only once. The chain carries TRBV7-9 and TRBJ2-1; 13 bases agree with TRBD2. The V gene's germline CDR1 is SEHNR and CDR2 FQNEAQ (reference sequence). This CDR3 spans 18 amino acids. Germline trimming cut 5 bases from V and 0 bases from J; bases unmatched to any gene: 7. In DNA form, the CDR3 reads TGTGCCAGCAGCCGCAGACTAGCGGGGGGAAGCTCCTACAATGAGCAGTTCTTC. Translated: CASSRRLAGGSSYNEQFF.

V and J are TRBV5-1 and TRBJ2-5; 7 bases match TRBD2. The CDR3 runs 16 residues. CDR1 and CDR2 (germline): SGHRS, YFSETQ. V was clipped by 0 bases and J by 4 bases; unmatched bases: 9. CDR3 amino acids: CASSLAPSGRGETQYF. CDR3 bases: TGCGCCAGCAGCTTGGCCCCTAGCGGCCGGGGAGAGACCCAGTACTTC.

The CDR3: CASSLSGDEQFF. CDR3 DNA sequence: TGTGCCAGCAGCTTAAGCGGCGATGAGCAGTTCTTC. This rearrangement joins TRBV11-2 to TRBJ2-1; TRBD2 might be the D (5 bases). The CDR3 runs 12 residues. Germline V gene lookup returns CDR1 SGHAT and CDR2 FQNNGV. V was cut by 2 bases and J by 8 bases, with 7 bases left in between.

The chain uses TRBV9 and TRBJ1-5; weak D call: TRBD1 (5 bases). CDR1 and CDR2 from the germline V gene are SGDLS and YYNGEE. The CDR3 consists of 15 residues. The V end lost 0 bases, the J end lost 2 bases, and 9 bases lay between the germline ends. CDR3 loop: CASSVGSGGNQPQHF. As DNA, the CDR3 is TGTGCCAGCAGCGTAGGTTCGGGGGGCAATCAGCCCCAGCATTTT.

The gene calls are TRBV15 and TRBJ1-4; 7 bases line up with TRBD1. CDR3 size: 16 residues. From germline, CDR1 is LNHNV and CDR2 YYDKDF (reference sequence). The trim removed 1 base at V and 4 bases at J, leaving 6 bases unmatched. DNA for the CDR3: TGTGCCACCAGCAGAGCCCGACAGGGCGGTAATGAAAAACTGTTTTTT. This sequence encodes CATSRARQGGNEKLFF.

This chain uses TRBV11-2 with TRBJ1-5; maybe TRBD1 (5 bases). CDR1 is SGHAT, CDR2 FQNNGV, per germline. Between the trimmed V and J ends, which lost 0 bases and 5 bases, there was a span of 11 bases. CDR3 length: 15 amino acids. CDR3 DNA sequence: TGTGCCAGCAGCTTAGATCAGGGCGGTGATCAGCCCCAGCATTTT. Translation gives CASSLDQGGDQPQHF. The variable domain in full, with the rest retrieved from reference TRBV11-2 and TRBJ1-5, is EAGVAQSPRYKIIEKRQSVAFWCNPISGHATLYWYQQILGQGPKLLIQFQNNGVVDDSQLPKDRFSAERLKGVDSTLKIQPAKLEDSAVYLCASSLDQGGDQPQHFGDGTRLSIL.